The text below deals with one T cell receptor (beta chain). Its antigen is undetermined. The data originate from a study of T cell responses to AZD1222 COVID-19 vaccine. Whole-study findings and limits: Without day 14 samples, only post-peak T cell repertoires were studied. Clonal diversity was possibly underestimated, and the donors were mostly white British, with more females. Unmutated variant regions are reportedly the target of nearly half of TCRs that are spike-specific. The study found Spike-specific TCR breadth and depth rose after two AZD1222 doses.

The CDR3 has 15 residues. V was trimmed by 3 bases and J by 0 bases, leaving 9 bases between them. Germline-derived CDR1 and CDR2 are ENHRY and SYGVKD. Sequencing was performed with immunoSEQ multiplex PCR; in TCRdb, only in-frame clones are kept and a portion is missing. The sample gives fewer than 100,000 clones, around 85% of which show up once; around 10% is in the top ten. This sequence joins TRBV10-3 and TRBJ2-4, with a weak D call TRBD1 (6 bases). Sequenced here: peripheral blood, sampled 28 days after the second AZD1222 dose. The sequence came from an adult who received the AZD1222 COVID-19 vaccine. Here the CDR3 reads CAISDRGLAKNIQYF. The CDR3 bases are TGTGCCATCAGTGACAGGGGATTAGCCAAAAACATTCAGTACTTC.